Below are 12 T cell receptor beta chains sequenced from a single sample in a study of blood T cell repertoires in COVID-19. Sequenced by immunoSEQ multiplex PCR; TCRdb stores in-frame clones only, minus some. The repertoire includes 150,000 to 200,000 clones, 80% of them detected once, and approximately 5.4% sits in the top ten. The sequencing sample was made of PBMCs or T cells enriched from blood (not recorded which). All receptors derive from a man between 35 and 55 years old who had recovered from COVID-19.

The CDR3 protein is CASTPLGGGDEQFF. The CDR3 region has the DNA TGTGCCAGCACCCCTTTAGGCGGGGGCGATGAGCAGTTCTTC. The chain links TRBV5-8 to TRBJ2-1, with D possibly TRBD2 on 7 matching bases. Germline V gene data show CDR1 as SGHTS and CDR2 as YDEGEE. The CDR3 runs 14 residues. With 6 bases removed from V and 8 bases from J, the gap between germline ends came to 18 bases.

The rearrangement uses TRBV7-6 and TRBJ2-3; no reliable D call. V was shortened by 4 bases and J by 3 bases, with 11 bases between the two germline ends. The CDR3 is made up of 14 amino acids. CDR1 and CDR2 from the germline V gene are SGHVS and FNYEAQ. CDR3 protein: CASSSGGVTDTQYF. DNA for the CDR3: TGTGCCAGCAGCTCTGGCGGTGTGACAGATACGCAGTATTTT.

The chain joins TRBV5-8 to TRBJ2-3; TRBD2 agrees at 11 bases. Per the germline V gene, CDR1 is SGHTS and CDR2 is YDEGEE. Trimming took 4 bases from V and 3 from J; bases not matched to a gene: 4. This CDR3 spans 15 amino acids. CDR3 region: CASSPGTSGTDTQYF. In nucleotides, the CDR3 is TGTGCCAGCAGCCCGGGGACTAGCGGAACAGATACGCAGTATTTT. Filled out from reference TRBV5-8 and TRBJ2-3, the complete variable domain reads EAGVTQSPTHLIKTRGQQATLRCSPISGHTSVYWYQQALGLGLQFLLWYDEGEERNRGNFPPRFSGRQFPNYSSELNVNALELEDSALYLCASSPGTSGTDTQYFGPGTRLTVL.

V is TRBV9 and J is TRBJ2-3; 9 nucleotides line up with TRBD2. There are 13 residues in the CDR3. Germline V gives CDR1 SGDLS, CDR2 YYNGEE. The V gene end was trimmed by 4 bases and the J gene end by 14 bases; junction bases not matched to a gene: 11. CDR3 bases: TGTGCCAGCAGCCCCCCAGCGGGGGGCCGGCCGTATTTT. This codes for CASSPPAGGRPYF.

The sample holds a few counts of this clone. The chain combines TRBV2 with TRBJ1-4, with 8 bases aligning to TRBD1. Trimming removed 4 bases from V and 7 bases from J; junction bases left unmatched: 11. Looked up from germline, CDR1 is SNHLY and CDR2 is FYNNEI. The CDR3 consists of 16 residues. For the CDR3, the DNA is TGTGCCAGCAGTGGACGGACAGGGTCCAAGGGTGAAAAACTGTTTTTT. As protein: CASSGRTGSKGEKLFF.

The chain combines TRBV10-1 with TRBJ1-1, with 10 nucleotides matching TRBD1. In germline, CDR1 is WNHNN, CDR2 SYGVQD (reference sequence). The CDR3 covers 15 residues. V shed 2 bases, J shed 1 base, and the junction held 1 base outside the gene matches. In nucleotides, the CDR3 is TGCGCCAGCAGTGAGGGGGACAGGGGGAACACTGAAGCTTTCTTT. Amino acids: CASSEGDRGNTEAFF.

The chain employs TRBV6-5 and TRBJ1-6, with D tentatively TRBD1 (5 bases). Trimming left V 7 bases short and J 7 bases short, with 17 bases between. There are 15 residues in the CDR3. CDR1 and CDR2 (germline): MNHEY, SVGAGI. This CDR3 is CASTPGAFGNSPLHF. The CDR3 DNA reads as TGTGCCAGCACTCCTGGGGCTTTCGGGAATTCACCCCTCCACTTT.

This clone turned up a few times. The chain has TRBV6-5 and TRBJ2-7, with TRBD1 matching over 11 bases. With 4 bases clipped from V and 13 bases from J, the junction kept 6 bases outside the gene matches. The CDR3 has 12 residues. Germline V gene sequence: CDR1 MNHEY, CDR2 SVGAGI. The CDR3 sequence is CASSFWTGGDYF. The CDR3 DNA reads TGTGCCAGCAGTTTTTGGACAGGGGGCGATTACTTC.

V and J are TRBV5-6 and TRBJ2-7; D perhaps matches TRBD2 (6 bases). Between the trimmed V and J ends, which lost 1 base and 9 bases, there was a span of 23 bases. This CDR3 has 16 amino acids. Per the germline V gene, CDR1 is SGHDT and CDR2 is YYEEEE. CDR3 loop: CASSLRRAGGPQGQYF. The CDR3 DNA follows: TGTGCCAGCAGCTTGAGGAGAGCCGGGGGTCCCCAGGGGCAGTACTTC. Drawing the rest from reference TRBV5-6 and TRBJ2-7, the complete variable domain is DAGVTQSPTHLIKTRGQQVTLRCSPKSGHDTVSWYQQALGQGPQFIFQYYEEEERQRGNFPDRFSGHQFPNYSSELNVNALLLGDSALYLCASSLRRAGGPQGQYFGPGTRLTVT.

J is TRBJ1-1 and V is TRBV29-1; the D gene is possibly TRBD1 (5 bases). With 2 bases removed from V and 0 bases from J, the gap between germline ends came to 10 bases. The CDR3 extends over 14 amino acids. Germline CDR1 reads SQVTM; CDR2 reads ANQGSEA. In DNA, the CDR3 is TGCAGCGTTGAACCCCCAGGGCTGAACACTGAAGCTTTCTTT. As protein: CSVEPPGLNTEAFF.

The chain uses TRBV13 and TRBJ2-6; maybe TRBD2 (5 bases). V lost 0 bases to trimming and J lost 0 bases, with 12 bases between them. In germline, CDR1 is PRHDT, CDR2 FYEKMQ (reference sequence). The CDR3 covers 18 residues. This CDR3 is CASSLGQHEGSGANVLTF. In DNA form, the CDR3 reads TGTGCCAGCAGCTTAGGCCAGCATGAGGGCTCTGGGGCCAACGTCCTGACTTTC.

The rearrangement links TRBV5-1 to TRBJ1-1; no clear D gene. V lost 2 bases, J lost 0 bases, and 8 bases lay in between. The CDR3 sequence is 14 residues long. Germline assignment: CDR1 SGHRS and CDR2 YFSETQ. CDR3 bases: TGCGCCAGCAGCTTTGGGAGCTTGAACACTGAAGCTTTCTTT. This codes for CASSFGSLNTEAFF.